Reported below is one TCR beta chain. This clonotype was seen repeatedly, ten times or more. Its antigen is unknown. Per-base qualities were not stored, and no clone one base away is much larger. All donors were healthy Caucasians. The twin cohort comprised three pairs of female monozygotic twins, all aged roughly 18 to 29 years. Miltenyi CD45RO+ enrichment and human naive T-cell isolation kits were used to isolate memory (CD45RO+) and naive T cells from PBMC. This specimen belongs to a study of identical twins (dated by TCRdb to the mid-2010s). Context from the whole study: The study deep-sequenced TCR alpha and beta repertoires from monozygotic twins, unrelated adults of various ages and cord blood to test whether fetal clonotypes persist. Replicate twin experiments were performed at different times using different library preparation protocols to rule out contamination.

Results and caveats for the whole study, not just this receptor: Because the same donors could not be followed over many years, the conclusions depended on cross-sectional statistical analysis. In beta out-of-frame sequences, excess twin sharing was weaker, because having fewer shared sequences lowered the signal-to-noise ratio. Abundant cord blood beta clonotypes carried fewer insertions; young adult naive repertoires showed a weaker similar trend, while memory repertoires showed none. Compared with coincidental sharing between unrelated individuals, out-of-frame TCR alpha sequences shared between twins showed an excess of sequences with low generation probability. Invariant T cells such as MAIT and iNKT could partly confound zero-insertion analyses, though diverse VJ usage argued against this for most clonotypes. Out-of-frame TCR alpha sharing in monozygotic twins was systematically underestimated by recombination models, whereas sharing between unrelated individuals was in agreement with the recombination models.

The method was 5' RACE. Sequenced on an Illumina HiSeq 2000. Template switching added a universal primer binding site, and the final cDNA carried a unique molecular identifier that allowed TCR cDNA molecules to be counted accurately. Specific primers in the conserved constant-segment region were used to synthesize first-strand cDNA for TCR alpha and beta chains. To control for contamination, every cDNA library carried two barcodes: a SMART-Mk sample barcode plus Illumina barcodes. TruSeq adapter sequences, together with Illumina sample barcodes, were added in two successive PCR steps. The Illumina HiSeq platform was used with custom primers to sequence TCR alpha and beta cDNA libraries. From the authors' description of their analysis: Unique molecular identifiers were extracted from raw reads with MiGEC, and CDR3 positions were determined with MiXCR. Recombination models were inferred per individual with the repgenHMM and IGoR tools using an EM algorithm. The analysis of shared clonotypes was done with the tcR package in R, with sharing normalized by the product of cloneset sizes. To study raw recombination free of thymic and clonal selection effects, out-of-frame nonproductive sequences were analyzed. TCRdb cleaned the public reads at Q25 with fastp, built clones with MiXCR and kept in-frame beta chains. CDR3 protein duplicates are merged, each entry listing the most common genes and DNA. Here the V and J calls rest on TCRdb's processing, not on the authors' analysis. In this sample the table shows 310,000 or so distinct CDR3 sequences, under 9% of which occur a single time. The ten largest clones capture roughly 2.1% of the sample.

V ends up 12 bases short and J 4 bases short, with an unmatched junction base count of 4. From the germline V gene, CDR1 is KGHDR and CDR2 is SFDVKD. Inclusive of the bounding cysteine and phenylalanine, the CDR3 is 12 residues long. Only the CDR3 DNA is retained, 36 bases long and in frame from the first base. These same records also appear under a second study, on yellow fever vaccine responses in identical twins. As the second study states: The authors reported that the T cell response to vaccination in identical twins appeared partly convergent and partly personalized. In the study, vaccine-responding T cell clones were precisely tracked in identical twins.

This clonotype was sampled from a woman between 18 and 29 years old in good health. Recombination connected TRBV24-1 to TRBJ2-1, with 8 junctional bases fitting TRBD2. Sequencing was done on a sample of memory (CD45RO+) T cells sorted from blood. The sample's cell subset or site label is to be understood as: CD45RO+ enriched T cells. CDR3 reads: CAAGGQYNEQFF. The bases read TGTGCCGCGGGGGGACAATACAATGAGCAGTTCTTC.